Each of the 22 T cell receptor beta chains below was sequenced from the same sample in a study of shared clonotypes between healthy human individuals. The data were produced by immunoSEQ multiplex PCR, yet TCRdb's version contains in-frame clones alone and is incomplete. The top ten clones hold 0.1% to 0.15% of a sample with some 2,000,000 clones, 85% to 95% of them seen once. Material for sequencing was naive CD4+ T cells sorted from blood. The subset is: CD45RA+ positively selected. The receptors derive from a man aged 18-30 years in good health.

J is TRBJ2-7 and V is TRBV28; D possibly corresponds to TRBD1 (6 bases). Germline CDR1 is MDHEN and CDR2 is SYDVKM. The CDR3 totals 14 residues. V gave up 4 bases and J gave up 3 bases, with 13 bases separating them. For the CDR3, the DNA is TGTGCCAGCAGTTCATGGGGACAAAACTACGAGCAGTACTTC. It specifies CASSSWGQNYEQYF.

This chain links TRBV5-4 with TRBJ2-3; D unclear. There are 15 residues in the CDR3. V lost 0 bases to trimming and J lost 1 base, with 9 bases between them. The V gene's germline CDR1 is SGHNT and CDR2 YYREEE (reference sequence). CDR3 bases: TGTGCCAGCAGCTTGGCCAGTCAGCGCACAGATACGCAGTATTTT. Translated: CASSLASQRTDTQYF.

This clone was picked up one time. The V gene is TRBV9, the J gene TRBJ2-7; D possibly matches TRBD1 or TRBD2 (5 bases each). The CDR3 extends over 15 amino acids. V was trimmed by 4 bases and J by 2 bases, leaving 16 bases between them. Germline CDR1 SGDLS, CDR2 YYNGEE. CDR3 amino acids: CASSPQGEWTYEQYF. DNA for the CDR3: TGTGCCAGCAGCCCCCAAGGGGAGTGGACCTACGAGCAGTACTTC.

J is TRBJ1-2 and V is TRBV19; the D is unclear. The CDR3 has 12 residues. V lost 4 bases, J lost 8 bases, and 11 bases lay in between. Germline lookup yields CDR1 LNHDA and CDR2 SQIVND (reference sequence). The CDR3 nucleotides are TGTGCCAGTAGTACTACGGGTGTCGGCTACACCTTC. Its protein is CASSTTGVGYTF.

In the case of this clone: Different DNA sequences within this sample yield the same CDR3. The genes are TRBV5-6 and TRBJ2-3; D gene unclear. The CDR3 contains 13 residues. Trimming left V 4 bases short and J 2 bases short, with 8 bases between. Germline-derived CDR1 and CDR2 are SGHDT and YYEEEE. CDR3 loop: CASSLGSTDTQYF. The CDR3 bases are TGTGCCAGCAGCCTCGGGTCCACAGATACGCAGTATTTT.

For the CDR3, the DNA is TGCGCCAGCAGCTTGGACAGGGAGGGCTATGGCTACACCTTC. It codes for CASSLDREGYGYTF. This rearrangement joins TRBV5-1 to TRBJ1-2; maybe TRBD1 (6 bases). Germline values: CDR1 SGHRS, CDR2 YFSETQ. V was clipped by 0 bases and J by 4 bases, with 10 bases between them. The CDR3 is made up of 14 amino acids.

The CDR3 sequence: CASSYNAGATDTQYF. Here the CDR3 DNA reads TGTGCCAGCAGTTATAATGCGGGGGCCACAGATACGCAGTATTTT. The chain joins TRBV6-6 to TRBJ2-3; a weak D match, TRBD2 (7 bases). CDR1 and CDR2 from the germline V gene are MNHNY and SVGAGI (reference sequence). Trimming pared 3 bases from V and 2 bases from J, leaving 12 bases between. The CDR3 length is 15 residues.

The chain combines TRBV5-1 with TRBJ1-6, with D unclear. The germline V and J ends were trimmed by 2 bases and 7 bases, with 13 bases remaining between them. This CDR3 is built from 15 residues. The germline gives CDR1 SGHRS, CDR2 YFSETQ. For the CDR3, the DNA is TGCGCCAGCAGCTTAGACCCATCGGGGAATTCACCCCTCCACTTT. Protein: CASSLDPSGNSPLHF.

CDR3 sequence: CASSPRTRSEQYF. The DNA for the CDR3 is TGTGCCAGCTCACCAAGGACTAGATCCGAGCAGTACTTC. V and J are TRBV18 and TRBJ2-7; 7 bases fit TRBD2. Germline values: CDR1 KGHSH, CDR2 LQKENI. After removal of 2 bases from V and 6 bases from J, the junction contained 4 bases not matched to a gene. This CDR3 spans 13 amino acids.

The CDR3 DNA is TGCGCCAGCAGCTCAGGGGGCAACGGCTACGAGCAGTACTTC. Translation: CASSSGGNGYEQYF. The rearrangement links TRBV5-1 to TRBJ2-7, with TRBD1 identical over 8 bases. Trimming took 3 bases from V and 3 from J; bases not matched to a gene: 5. This CDR3 contains 14 residues. Germline CDR1 SGHRS, CDR2 YFSETQ. Variable domain in full (rest from reference TRBV5-1 and TRBJ2-7): KAGVTQTPRYLIKTRGQQVTLSCSPISGHRSVSWYQQTPGQGLQFLFEYFSETQRNKGNFPGRFSGRQFSNSRSEMNVSTLELGDSALYLCASSSGGNGYEQYFGPGTRLTVT.

This clone was detected once. The chain links TRBV30 to TRBJ1-6; D remains ambiguous. Trimming removed 4 bases at V and 1 base at J, with 11 bases between. This CDR3 is 15 amino acids long. Germline V gene lookup returns CDR1 GTSNPN and CDR2 SVGIG (reference sequence). The CDR3 nucleotides are TGTGCCTGGACACCACCGGGATCCTATAATTCACCCCTCCACTTT. This codes for CAWTPPGSYNSPLHF.

The chain recombines TRBV4-3 with TRBJ2-7; D tentatively fits TRBD1 or TRBD2 (5 bases each). Germline lookup yields CDR1 LGHNA and CDR2 YSLEER. The CDR3 loop spans 13 amino acids. The V gene lost 5 bases and the J gene lost 2 bases, with 10 bases spanning the gap. The CDR3 reads CASSRDGTYEQYF. DNA for the CDR3: TGCGCCAGCAGCAGGGACGGTACCTACGAGCAGTACTTC.

The chain combines TRBV9 with TRBJ2-7; the match to TRBD2 covers 12 bases. The ends lost 3 bases at V and 0 bases at J; junction bases unmatched: 25. Germline V lookup: CDR1 SGDLS, CDR2 YYNGEE. This CDR3 contains 23 residues. In nucleotides, the CDR3 is TGTGCCAGCAGCGAAGGTCCGTACAGGGGTTGGACTAGCGGGAAGACTAGCTCCTACGAGCAGTACTTC. Protein sequence: CASSEGPYRGWTSGKTSSYEQYF. The variable domain in full, with the rest retrieved from reference TRBV9 and TRBJ2-7, is DSGVTQTPKHLITATGQRVTLRCSPRSGDLSVYWYQQSLDQGLQFLIQYYNGEERAKGNILERFSAQQFPDLHSELNLSSLELGDSALYFCASSEGPYRGWTSGKTSSYEQYFGPGTRLTVT.

The chain combines TRBV25-1 with TRBJ2-1; TRBD1 might be the D (5 bases). Germline CDR1 and CDR2: MGHDK and SYGVNS. The V end lost 2 bases, the J end lost 5 bases, and 13 bases lay between the germline ends. The CDR3 length is 15 residues. CDR3 protein: CASSENPPRDNEQFF. CDR3 DNA: TGTGCCAGCAGTGAAAACCCCCCCAGGGACAATGAGCAGTTCTTC.

The chain is built from TRBV6-5 and TRBJ1-2; D gene ambiguous. V was trimmed by 2 bases and J by 4 bases, leaving 14 bases between them. Germline V gene sequence: CDR1 MNHEY, CDR2 SVGAGI. The CDR3 is 15 amino acids. The CDR3, as DNA: TGTGCCAGCAGTTACGCTAGTGCCCGGGTCTATGGCTACACCTTC. Encoded protein: CASSYASARVYGYTF.

This rearrangement joins TRBV19 to TRBJ2-2, with D perhaps matching TRBD1 (5 bases). Germline V gives CDR1 LNHDA, CDR2 SQIVND (reference sequence). V was trimmed by 5 bases and J by 4 bases, leaving 14 bases between them. The CDR3 sequence is 15 residues long. This CDR3 reads CASSAPQEFTGELFF. The CDR3 DNA sequence: TGTGCCAGTAGTGCCCCACAGGAATTCACCGGGGAGCTGTTTTTT. The entire variable domain, with the rest obtained from reference TRBV19 and TRBJ2-2, is as follows: DGGITQSPKYLFRKEGQNVTLSCEQNLNHDAMYWYRQDPGQGLRLIYYSQIVNDFQKGDIAEGYSVSREKKESFPLTVTSAQKNPTAFYLCASSAPQEFTGELFFGEGSRLTVL.

The V and J genes are TRBV28 and TRBJ1-1; D is unresolved. Deletions cut 6 bases from V and 0 bases from J, with 5 bases between. CDR3 length: 12 residues. CDR1 MDHEN and CDR2 SYDVKM come from the germline V gene. CDR3 in amino acids: CASSYLNTEAFF. The CDR3 DNA is TGTGCCAGCAGCTACTTGAACACTGAAGCTTTCTTT.

This chain joins TRBV6-6 and TRBJ1-3; no definite D call. With 8 bases removed from V and 9 bases from J, the gap between germline ends came to 20 bases. The CDR3 runs 14 residues. Germline V gives CDR1 MNHNY, CDR2 SVGAGI (reference sequence). CDR3 residues: CASQGSTQAGTIYF. The CDR3 DNA sequence: TGTGCCAGCCAAGGGAGTACCCAGGCCGGCACCATATATTTT.

The chain employs TRBV7-9 and TRBJ2-3; D gene uncertain. Trimming removed 4 bases from V and 6 bases from J, with 11 bases in between. CDR1 is SEHNR, CDR2 FQNEAQ, per germline (reference sequence). This CDR3 contains 13 residues. DNA of the CDR3: TGTGCCAGCAGCTGGACCGGGCGTGATACGCAGTATTTT. It yields the protein CASSWTGRDTQYF.

The chain is built from TRBV4-2 and TRBJ2-1; D perhaps matches TRBD2 (6 bases). CDR3 size: 16 residues. Per germline, CDR1 LGHNA and CDR2 YNFKEQ. Deletions cut 0 bases from V and 2 bases from J, with 11 bases between. The CDR3 nucleotides are TGTGCCAGCAGCCAAGATGGGTGGGGGGCCTACAATGAGCAGTTCTTC. It specifies CASSQDGWGAYNEQFF.

The chain joins TRBV18 to TRBJ1-1; 8 nucleotides align to TRBD1. CDR1 KGHSH and CDR2 LQKENI come from the germline V gene. V shed 1 base and J 10 bases; nucleotides not matched to a gene: 11. The CDR3 covers 15 residues. This CDR3 is CASSPQPGTGVGAFF. CDR3 nucleotide sequence: TGTGCCAGCTCACCACAGCCCGGGACAGGCGTTGGAGCTTTCTTT.

As regards this clone: Other DNA sequences of this sample code for an identical CDR3. The chain has TRBV7-9 and TRBJ1-2; no definite D call. Germline CDR1 and CDR2: SEHNR and FQNEAQ (reference sequence). Trimming took 5 bases from V and 3 from J, leaving 7 bases between them. The CDR3 spans 12 residues. CDR3 bases: TGTGCCAGCAGCGTCCGGGACTATGGCTACACCTTC. Translated: CASSVRDYGYTF.